Shown below are 22 T cell receptor beta chains from a single sample sequenced in a study of cytomegalovirus exposure and HLA in healthy donors. The PCR employed 60 Vbeta primers together with 13 Jbeta primers. The repertoire was sequenced with immunoSEQ multiplex PCR; TCRdb's copy has only in-frame clones and lacks some. The sample lists about 150,000 clones, around 79% occurring once. The sequenced sample was PBMCs. These TCRs come from a male donor in good health and CMV-seronegative.

The CDR3 coding sequence is TGTGCCAGCAGCGTCTTGACAGGGGATCGGACTGAAGCTTTCTTT. Encoded protein: CASSVLTGDRTEAFF. V gene TRBV9 combines with J gene TRBJ1-1; TRBD1 aligns across 8 bases. The J segment lost 5 bases and the V segment lost 2 bases, leaving 8 bases of the junction unmatched. CDR1 SGDLS and CDR2 YYNGEE come from the germline V gene. CDR3 length: 15 amino acids.

CDR3 in amino acids: CASSLPRGGVGTGELFF. DNA of the CDR3: TGCGCCAGCAGCTTGCCCCGGGGAGGGGTCGGGACCGGGGAGCTGTTTTTT. The chain is built from TRBV5-1 and TRBJ2-2; 7 nucleotides match TRBD2. This CDR3 has 17 residues. Germline loops: CDR1 SGHRS, CDR2 YFSETQ. Trimming cost V 1 base and J 5 bases; bases outside gene matches: 11.

The rearrangement links TRBV4-1 to TRBJ2-3, with TRBD2 matching 7 bases. The germline CDR1 and CDR2 sequences are MGHRA and YSYEKL. Trimming took 0 bases from V and 8 from J; bases not matched to a gene: 14. This CDR3 is 17 amino acids long. This chain's CDR3 is CASSQDRFAGDARTQYF. The CDR3, as DNA: TGCGCCAGCAGCCAAGATCGTTTCGCGGGAGACGCGCGTACGCAGTATTTT.

The rearrangement joins TRBV6-1 to TRBJ2-2, with TRBD1 matching 9 bases. Germline V gene data show CDR1 as MNHNS and CDR2 as SASEGT. V lost 4 bases and J lost 2; bases outside the gene matches: 2. This CDR3 is 15 amino acids long. CDR3 in amino acids: CASSGQGDNTGELFF. Written as DNA, the CDR3 is TGTGCCAGCAGTGGACAGGGGGATAACACCGGGGAGCTGTTTTTT.

This clone was seen a few times. The chain employs TRBV6-6 and TRBJ2-7; 7 bases are shared with TRBD2. Germline trimming cut 2 bases from V and 0 bases from J; bases unmatched to any gene: 4. CDR1 is MNHNY, CDR2 SVGAGI, per germline (reference sequence). This CDR3 contains 15 residues. This chain's CDR3 is CASSYKGGSSYEQYF. The CDR3 DNA is TGTGCCAGCAGTTACAAAGGCGGGAGCTCCTACGAGCAGTACTTC.

This chain links TRBV29-1 with TRBJ2-3; 11 bases are a match to TRBD2. Looked up from germline, CDR1 is SQVTM and CDR2 is ANQGSEA. This CDR3 spans 15 amino acids. V gave up 7 bases and J gave up 0 bases; unmatched junction bases: 6. The CDR3 nucleotides read TGCAGCGCTAGGGGGACTAGCGGTAGCACAGATACGCAGTATTTT. Amino acids: CSARGTSGSTDTQYF.

The CDR3 reads CASTPGQGDRQPQHF. CDR3 nucleotide sequence: TGTGCCAGCACCCCGGGACAGGGGGATAGGCAGCCCCAGCATTTT. The chain links TRBV6-1 to TRBJ1-5, with 11 bases that match TRBD1. The CDR3 is 15 amino acids. Germline CDR1 is MNHNS and CDR2 is SASEGT. V lost 7 bases, J lost 7 bases, and 9 bases stayed unmatched.

This chain connects TRBV7-2 to TRBJ1-1; 7 nucleotides align to TRBD1. From germline, CDR1 is SGHTA and CDR2 FQGNSA. J lost 0 bases, V lost 5 bases, and 3 bases had no gene match. The CDR3 extends over 14 amino acids. The CDR3 reads CASSNRGLNTEAFF. In nucleotides, the CDR3 is TGTGCCAGCAGCAATAGGGGGCTGAACACTGAAGCTTTCTTT.

This chain uses TRBV5-6 with TRBJ1-5; D is ambiguous. Trimming left V 4 bases short and J 11 bases short, with 16 bases between. The CDR3 spans 13 residues. The germline gives CDR1 SGHDT, CDR2 YYEEEE. CDR3 bases: TGTGCCAGCAGCACAATGGACTCGACGACCCAGCATTTT. The encoded protein is CASSTMDSTTQHF. The whole variable domain, filled in from reference TRBV5-6 and TRBJ1-5, reads DAGVTQSPTHLIKTRGQQVTLRCSPKSGHDTVSWYQQALGQGPQFIFQYYEEEERQRGNFPDRFSGHQFPNYSSELNVNALLLGDSALYLCASSTMDSTTQHFGDGTRLSIL.

This chain uses TRBV4-3 with TRBJ2-7; D uncertain. Between the trimmed V and J ends, which lost 1 base and 2 bases, there was a span of 12 bases. Germline CDR1 reads LGHNA; CDR2 reads YSLEER. The CDR3 is 15 residues long. The CDR3: CASSQVVSGTYEQYF. CDR3 DNA sequence: TGCGCCAGCAGCCAAGTAGTGTCAGGTACCTACGAGCAGTACTTC.

The rearrangement joins TRBV9 to TRBJ1-3; D is ambiguous. The CDR3 covers 15 residues. V lost 0 bases and J 0 bases, leaving 7 bases between the germline ends. Germline V lookup: CDR1 SGDLS, CDR2 YYNGEE. Here the CDR3 reads CASSVAHSSGNTIYF. CDR3 coding DNA: TGTGCCAGCAGCGTAGCGCATAGCTCTGGAAACACCATATATTTT.

V usage is TRBV18 and J usage is TRBJ1-1; unclear D gene. V was shortened by 7 bases and J by 3 bases, with 15 bases between the two germline ends. CDR3 length equals 14 residues. Germline CDR1 reads KGHSH; CDR2 reads LQKENI. The CDR3 DNA reads TGTGCCAGCTTACCGAACGGGGTGGACACTGAAGCTTTCTTT. The encoded protein is CASLPNGVDTEAFF. Together with reference TRBV18 and TRBJ1-1, the CDR3 gives the full variable domain: NAGVMQNPRHLVRRRGQEARLRCSPMKGHSHVYWYRQLPEEGLKFMVYLQKENIIDESGMPKERFSAEFPKEGPSILRIQQVVRGDSAAYFCASLPNGVDTEAFFGQGTRLTVV.

This chain connects TRBV4-2 to TRBJ1-5; 8 nucleotides agree with TRBD1. The CDR3 has 17 residues. V shed 1 base and J 1 base; nucleotides not matched to a gene: 6. Germline CDR1 reads LGHNA; CDR2 reads YNFKEQ. CDR3 coding DNA: TGTGCCAGCAGCCAAGTCGGGACAGGAGAGAGCAATCAGCCCCAGCATTTT. Translated: CASSQVGTGESNQPQHF.

The chain recombines TRBV21-1 with TRBJ2-7; the D segment call TRBD2 is taken from the table without a DNA check. TRBV21-1 is marked as a pseudogene. The CDR3 loop spans 15 amino acids. The CDR3 DNA reads as TGTGCCAGCAGCAAATACGGGAGGACCTCCTACGAGCAGTACTTC. Its translation is CASSKYGRTSYEQYF.

This chain connects TRBV4-3 to TRBJ2-7; 10 nucleotides match TRBD2. Germline V gene sequence: CDR1 LGHNA, CDR2 YSLEER. The CDR3 totals 19 residues. With 3 bases clipped from V and 5 bases from J, the junction kept 19 bases outside the gene matches. CDR3 in amino acids: CASSQTPGASGGPFHEQYF. CDR3 DNA: TGCGCCAGCAGCCAGACCCCCGGGGCTAGCGGGGGCCCCTTTCACGAGCAGTACTTC.

The chain links TRBV19 to TRBJ2-7; D may be TRBD2 (5 bases). CDR1 and CDR2 (germline): LNHDA, SQIVND (reference sequence). Trimming cost V 0 bases and J 2 bases, with 11 bases left between them. The CDR3 has 15 residues. The CDR3 nucleotides read TGTGCCAGTAGTATAGATCCGGGATCCACCTACGAGCAGTACTTC. This translates into CASSIDPGSTYEQYF.

The chain employs TRBV30 and TRBJ1-2; the D is unclear. Germline CDR1 is GTSNPN and CDR2 is SVGIG (reference sequence). Trimming shortened V by 2 bases and J by 4 bases, and 5 bases separated the two germline ends. The CDR3 is 11 residues long. The CDR3 nucleotides are TGTGCCTGGAGTCTAGGCTATGGCTACACCTTC. Translated, it gives CAWSLGYGYTF.

This clone was recorded a few times. The chain combines TRBV6-6 with TRBJ1-5; D is possibly TRBD1 (6 bases). This CDR3 spans 14 amino acids. Germline V gives CDR1 MNHNY, CDR2 SVGAGI (reference sequence). V lost 6 bases and J lost 3, with 12 bases in between. The CDR3 protein is CASRTQGPNQPQHF. DNA of the CDR3: TGTGCCAGCAGGACACAGGGACCCAATCAGCCCCAGCATTTT.

On this clone: One junction end does not reproduce the germline sequence, and a read error may be involved. The rearrangement links TRBV4-1 to TRBJ2-4; 9 bases are a match to TRBD2. This CDR3 has 16 residues. Per germline, CDR1 MGHRA and CDR2 YSYEKL. Here the CDR3 DNA reads TGCGCCAGCAGCCAAGGAACGGGACTAGCCAAAAACAGTCAGTACTTC. Translation: CASSQGTGLAKNSQYF.

V and J are TRBV19 and TRBJ2-5; 9 nucleotides line up with TRBD2. J was trimmed by 7 bases and V by 5 bases; bases with no gene match: 8. The V gene's germline CDR1 is LNHDA and CDR2 SQIVND (reference sequence). The CDR3 runs 14 residues. The CDR3 DNA reads TGTGCCAGTAGTCCCAGAGGACTAGCGCTGACCCAGTACTTC. It is translated as CASSPRGLALTQYF.

The genes are TRBV9 and TRBJ1-5, with 9 bases lining up with TRBD1. Germline values: CDR1 SGDLS, CDR2 YYNGEE. This CDR3 comprises 15 residues. The V and J ends lost 4 bases and 1 base, in that order; junction bases with no gene match: 3. The CDR3 sequence: CASSQGQGSNQPQHF. In DNA, the CDR3 is TGTGCCAGCAGCCAGGGACAGGGAAGCAATCAGCCCCAGCATTTT.

The V call is TRBV4-3, the J call TRBJ2-5; 8 bases align to TRBD2. Per the germline V gene, CDR1 is LGHNA and CDR2 is YSLEER. V dropped 4 bases and J dropped 5; count of bases not matched to a gene: 12. The CDR3 contains 16 residues. In nucleotides, the CDR3 is TGCGCCAGCAGCCCAGAAGGGCGGGGGGTATCCGAGACCCAGTACTTC. The encoded protein is CASSPEGRGVSETQYF.